This is a list of T cell receptor beta chains from one sample in a study of chemoradiotherapy in HPV16-positive cancers. Assay: immunoSEQ multiplex PCR; the TCRdb copy retains only in-frame clones and omits some. The table has 30,000 to 40,000 clones, about 90% seen once; the top ten hold roughly 3.9%. Sequencing was performed on blood, taken from a patient who underwent chemoradiotherapy. These receptors were taken from a human donor with HPV-associated anogenital cancer. Each CDR3 is given with its conserved first and last residue. The D gene is left open where the match is weak. The size entry is marked missing in some rows and otherwise reads once, few, many or a size class.

clone size	D gene	V gene	J gene	CDR3 DNA	CDR3 protein
few	.	TRBV6-1	TRBJ2-1	TGTGCCAGCAGTGAAGGAGAGGGTTCCTACAATGAGCAGTTCTTC	CASSEGEGSYNEQFF
.	.	TRBV7-8	TRBJ1-1	TGTGCCAGCAGCTTAGCGGGAAGGGGGATAGATGAAGCTTTCTTT	CASSLAGRGIDEAFF
.	.	TRBV11-3	TRBJ1-5	TGTGCCAGCAGCTCAAGACCCAATCAGCCCCAGCATTTT	CASSSRPNQPQHF
once	.	TRBV9	TRBJ1-3	TGTGCCAGCAGCGTAGGTGGTTTGGTCTCTGGAAACACCATATATTTT	CASSVGGLVSGNTIYF
.	.	TRBV6-1	TRBJ1-6	TGTGCCAGCAGATTGGGCACCTTAAATTCACCCCTCCACTTT	CASRLGTLNSPLHF
.	.	TRBV11-2	TRBJ2-1	TGTGCCAGCAGCCTCCGGGACGAACCGTACAATGAGCAGTTCTTC	CASSLRDEPYNEQFF
.	.	TRBV7-9	TRBJ1-6	TGTGCCAGCAGCCAAAGGAACTGGAATAATTCACCCCTCCACTTT	CASSQRNWNNSPLHF
.	.	TRBV9	TRBJ1-3	TGTGCCAGCAGCGTAGACGCATCCAACACCATATATTTT	CASSVDASNTIYF
.	.	TRBV6-1	TRBJ1-2	TGTGCCAGCAGTCCAGGACAGTTCTATGGCTACACCTTC	CASSPGQFYGYTF
.	.	TRBV27	TRBJ1-1	TGTGCCAGCAGTTGGACAATGAACACTGAAGCTTTCTTT	CASSWTMNTEAFF
.	.	TRBV29-1	TRBJ2-4	TGCAGCGTTGTCGAGGGCTTAGCCAAAAACATTCAGTACTTC	CSVVEGLAKNIQYF
few	.	TRBV6-4	TRBJ2-2	TGTGCCAGCAGTGACGGCCAGAGTAACACCGGGGAGCTGTTTTTT	CASSDGQSNTGELFF
.	.	TRBV7-9	TRBJ1-2	TGTGCCAGCACAGGAAGGGGGGACTATGGCTACACCTTC	CASTGRGDYGYTF
.	TRBD1	TRBV7-9	TRBJ1-1	TGTGCCGGCGACAGGGAAGTAAACACTGAAGCTTTCTTT	CAGDREVNTEAFF
.	.	TRBV5-1	TRBJ1-1	TGCGCCAGCAGCCCCCGATGGGGTGGCACTGAAGCTTTCTTT	CASSPRWGGTEAFF